This T cell receptor beta chain came from a study of T cell responses to AZD1222 COVID-19 vaccine. Profiling relied on immunoSEQ multiplex PCR, and the TCRdb table lists in-frame clones only, not all of them. The sample contains about 150,000 clones, approximately 91% of which appear only once. This clonotype was obtained from an adult who received the AZD1222 COVID-19 vaccine. This specimen consisted of peripheral blood, obtained 28 days after the second AZD1222 dose.

The CDR3 here is CASSEVAGATEAFF. Written as DNA, the CDR3 is TGTGCCAGCAGTGAAGTGGCAGGGGCCACTGAAGCTTTCTTT. V usage is TRBV6-1 and J usage is TRBJ1-1, with D possibly matching TRBD1 (6 bases). Germline values: CDR1 MNHNS, CDR2 SASEGT. This CDR3 has 14 residues. Deletions cut 1 base from V and 4 bases from J, with 10 bases between.